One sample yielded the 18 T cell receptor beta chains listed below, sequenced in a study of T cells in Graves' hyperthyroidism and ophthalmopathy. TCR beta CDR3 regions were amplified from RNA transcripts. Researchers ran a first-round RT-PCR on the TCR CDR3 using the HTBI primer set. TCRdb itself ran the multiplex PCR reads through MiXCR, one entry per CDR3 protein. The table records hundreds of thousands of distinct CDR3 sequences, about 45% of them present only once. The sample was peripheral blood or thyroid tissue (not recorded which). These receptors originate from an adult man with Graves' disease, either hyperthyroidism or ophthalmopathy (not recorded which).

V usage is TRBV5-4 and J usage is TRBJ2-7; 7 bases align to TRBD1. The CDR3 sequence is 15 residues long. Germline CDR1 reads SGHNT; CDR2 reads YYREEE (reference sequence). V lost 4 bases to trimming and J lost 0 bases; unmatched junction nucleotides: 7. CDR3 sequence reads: CASSVVTGYSYEQYF. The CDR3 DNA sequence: TGTGCCAGCAGCGTGGTGACAGGGTACTCCTACGAGCAGTACTTC.

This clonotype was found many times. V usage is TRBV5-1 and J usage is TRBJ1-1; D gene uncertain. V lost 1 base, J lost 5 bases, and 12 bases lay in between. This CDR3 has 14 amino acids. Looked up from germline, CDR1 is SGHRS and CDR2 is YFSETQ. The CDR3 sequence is CASSLPGGRTEAFF. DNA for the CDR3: TGCGCCAGCAGCTTGCCAGGCGGTCGAACTGAAGCTTTCTTT.

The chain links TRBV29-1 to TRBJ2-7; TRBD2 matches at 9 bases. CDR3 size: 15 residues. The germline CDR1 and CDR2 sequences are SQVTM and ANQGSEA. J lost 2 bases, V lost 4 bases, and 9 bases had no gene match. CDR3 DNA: TGCAGCGTTGTGATAGCGGGGGCGCCAGCCTACGAGCAGTACTTC. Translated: CSVVIAGAPAYEQYF.

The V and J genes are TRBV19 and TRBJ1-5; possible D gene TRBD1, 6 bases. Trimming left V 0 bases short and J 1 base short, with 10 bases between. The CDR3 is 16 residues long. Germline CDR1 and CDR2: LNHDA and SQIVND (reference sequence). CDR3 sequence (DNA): TGTGCCAGTAGTATAGAGCATGGACAGAGCAATCAGCCCCAGCATTTT. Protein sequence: CASSIEHGQSNQPQHF. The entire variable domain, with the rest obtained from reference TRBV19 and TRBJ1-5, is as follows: DGGITQSPKYLFRKEGQNVTLSCEQNLNHDAMYWYRQDPGQGLRLIYYSQIVNDFQKGDIAEGYSVSREKKESFPLTVTSAQKNPTAFYLCASSIEHGQSNQPQHFGDGTRLSIL.

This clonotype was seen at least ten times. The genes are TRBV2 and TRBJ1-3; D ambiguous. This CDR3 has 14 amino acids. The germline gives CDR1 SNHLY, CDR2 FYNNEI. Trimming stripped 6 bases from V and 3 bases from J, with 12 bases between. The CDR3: CASRDHGNGNTIYF. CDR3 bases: TGTGCCAGCAGGGACCATGGAAATGGAAACACCATATATTTT.

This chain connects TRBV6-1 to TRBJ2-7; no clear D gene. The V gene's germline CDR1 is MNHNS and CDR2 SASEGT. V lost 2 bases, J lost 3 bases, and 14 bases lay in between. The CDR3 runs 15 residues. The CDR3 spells CASSERVQLVYEQYF. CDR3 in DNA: TGTGCCAGCAGTGAAAGGGTTCAGTTAGTCTACGAGCAGTACTTC.

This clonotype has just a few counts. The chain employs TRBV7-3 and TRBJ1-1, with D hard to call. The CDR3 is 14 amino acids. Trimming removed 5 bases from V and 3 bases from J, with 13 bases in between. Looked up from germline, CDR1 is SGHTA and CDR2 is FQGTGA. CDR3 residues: CASSPDYTDTEAFF. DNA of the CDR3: TGTGCCAGCAGCCCAGACTACACCGACACTGAAGCTTTCTTT.

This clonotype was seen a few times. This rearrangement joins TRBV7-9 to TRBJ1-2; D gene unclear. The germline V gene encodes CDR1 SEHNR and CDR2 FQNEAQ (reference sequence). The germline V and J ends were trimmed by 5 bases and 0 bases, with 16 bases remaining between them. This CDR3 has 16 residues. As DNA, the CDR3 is TGTGCCAGCAGCCAAGAGCTTGGCTTTCCTAACTATGGCTACACCTTC. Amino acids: CASSQELGFPNYGYTF.

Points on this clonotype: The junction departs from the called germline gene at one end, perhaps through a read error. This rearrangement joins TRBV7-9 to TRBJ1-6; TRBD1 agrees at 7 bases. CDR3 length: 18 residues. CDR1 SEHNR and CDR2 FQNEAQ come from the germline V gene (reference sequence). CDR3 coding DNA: TGCGCCAGCAGCTTTAAATCCGCTCTTAGACAGGGTTGTTCACCCCTCCACTTT. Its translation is CASSFKSALRQGCSPLHF.

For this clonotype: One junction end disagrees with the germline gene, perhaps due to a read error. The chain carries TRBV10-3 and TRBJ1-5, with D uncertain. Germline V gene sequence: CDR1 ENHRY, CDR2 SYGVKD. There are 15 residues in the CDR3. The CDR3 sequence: CASSTYGDSNQPQHF. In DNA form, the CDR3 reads TGTGCCAGCAGTACCTACGGGGATAGCAATCAGCCCCAGCATTTT.

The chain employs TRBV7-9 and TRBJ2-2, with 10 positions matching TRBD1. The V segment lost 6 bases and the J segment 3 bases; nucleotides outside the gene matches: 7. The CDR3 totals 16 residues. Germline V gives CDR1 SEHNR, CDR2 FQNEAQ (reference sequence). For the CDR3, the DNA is TGTGCCAGCAGTCGCGGGACAGGGGTCGACACCGGGGAGCTGTTTTTT. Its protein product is CASSRGTGVDTGELFF.

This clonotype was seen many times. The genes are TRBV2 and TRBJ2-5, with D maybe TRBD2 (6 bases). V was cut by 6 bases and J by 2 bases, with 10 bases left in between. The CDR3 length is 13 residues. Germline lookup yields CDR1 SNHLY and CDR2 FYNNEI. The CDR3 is CASRRDSQETQYF. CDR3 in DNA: TGTGCCAGCAGGCGGGACTCTCAAGAGACCCAGTACTTC.

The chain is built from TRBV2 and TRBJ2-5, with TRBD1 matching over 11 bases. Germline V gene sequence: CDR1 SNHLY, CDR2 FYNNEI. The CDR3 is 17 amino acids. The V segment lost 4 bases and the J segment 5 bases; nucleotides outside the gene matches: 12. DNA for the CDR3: TGTGCCAGCAGTGGCAGGGCACTCGGACAGGGGGCCGAGACCCAGTACTTC. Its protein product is CASSGRALGQGAETQYF.

Here the CDR3 DNA reads TGTGCCAGCAGCGTAGGGGCAAGCGGGGGGACCTACGAGCAGTACTTC. This gives the protein CASSVGASGGTYEQYF. The J gene is TRBJ2-7, the V gene TRBV9; 9 positions agree with TRBD2. Germline-derived CDR1 and CDR2 are SGDLS and YYNGEE. V shed 0 bases, J shed 2 bases, and the junction held 6 bases outside the gene matches. The CDR3 runs 16 residues.

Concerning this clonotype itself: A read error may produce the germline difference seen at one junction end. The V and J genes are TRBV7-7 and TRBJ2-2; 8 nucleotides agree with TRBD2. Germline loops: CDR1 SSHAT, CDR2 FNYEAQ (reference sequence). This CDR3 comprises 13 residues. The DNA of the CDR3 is TGTGCTAGCAGCAGCGGGAGCACCGGGGAGCTGTTTTTT. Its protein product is CASSSGSTGELFF.

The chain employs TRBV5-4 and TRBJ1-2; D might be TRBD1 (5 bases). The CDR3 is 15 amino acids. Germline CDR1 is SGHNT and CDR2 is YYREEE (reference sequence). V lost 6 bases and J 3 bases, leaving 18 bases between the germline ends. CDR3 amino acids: CASTIRRGTDYGYTF. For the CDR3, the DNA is TGTGCCAGCACCATACGTAGAGGGACGGACTATGGCTACACCTTC.

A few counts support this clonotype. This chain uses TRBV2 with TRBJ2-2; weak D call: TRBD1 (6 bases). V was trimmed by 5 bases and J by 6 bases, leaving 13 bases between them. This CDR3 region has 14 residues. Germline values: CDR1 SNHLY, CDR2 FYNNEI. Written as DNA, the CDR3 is TGTGCCAGCAGTCTCCAGGGGAATGCCGGGGAGCTGTTTTTT. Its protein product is CASSLQGNAGELFF.

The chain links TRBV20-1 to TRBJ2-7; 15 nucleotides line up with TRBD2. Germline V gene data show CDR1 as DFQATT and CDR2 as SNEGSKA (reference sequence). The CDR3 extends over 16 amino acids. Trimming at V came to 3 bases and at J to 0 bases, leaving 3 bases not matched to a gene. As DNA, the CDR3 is TGCAGTGCTAGGGGACTAGCGGGGGGTCCCTCCTACGAGCAGTACTTC. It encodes CSARGLAGGPSYEQYF.